This T cell receptor beta chain was identified in a study of blood T cell repertoires in COVID-19. Study-level information: The origin of the acute and convalescent COVID-19 samples was the United States, Italy and Spain. T cells, B-cell-depleted T cells, or PBMCs provided the cDNA or gDNA that served as material.

The authors' processing: Scientists estimated how many nucleated cells there were by amplifying reference gene primers. Generated by immunoSEQ multiplex PCR, the TCRdb table keeps only in-frame clones and is missing some. V, J and clone size are taken as reported in that table, and D and trimming were inferred from the DNA itself. This sample has roughly 330,000 clones; 85% to 90% occur once, and the top ten carry over 9.5%. Membership in each cohort depended on participant-reported clinical history. This clonotype was sampled from a woman between 18 and 29 years old who had recovered from COVID-19. The sample taken for sequencing was PBMCs or T cells enriched from blood (not recorded which).

The CDR3 loop reads CASSQDEGQGADTQYF. CDR3 DNA: TGTGCCAGCAGCCAAGACGAAGGACAGGGGGCGGATACGCAGTATTTT. The chain carries TRBV4-2 and TRBJ2-3; 11 nucleotides line up with TRBD1. The V segment lost 0 bases and the J segment 6 bases; nucleotides outside the gene matches: 5. The CDR3 totals 16 residues. Germline V lookup: CDR1 LGHNA, CDR2 YNFKEQ.